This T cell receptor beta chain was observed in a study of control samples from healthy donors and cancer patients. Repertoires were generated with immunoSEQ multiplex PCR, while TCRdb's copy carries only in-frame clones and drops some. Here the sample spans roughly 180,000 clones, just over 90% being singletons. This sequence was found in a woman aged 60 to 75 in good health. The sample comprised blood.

CDR3 residues: CASSRDSNEKLFF. CDR3 DNA: TGTGCCAGCAGCCGGGACAGTAATGAAAAACTGTTTTTT. The V call is TRBV7-9, the J call TRBJ1-4; TRBD1 aligns across 7 bases. This CDR3 is 13 amino acids long. V shed 5 bases, J shed 4 bases, and the junction held 1 base outside the gene matches. From germline, CDR1 is SEHNR and CDR2 FQNEAQ (reference sequence).